A selection of T cell receptor beta chains follows, all from one sample in a study of shared clonotypes between healthy human individuals. Repertoires were generated with immunoSEQ multiplex PCR, while TCRdb's copy carries only in-frame clones and drops some. The table records about 1.9 million clones, roughly 93% of them present only once. Specimen: naive CD8+ T cells from PBMCs. The receptors shown here come from a man between 18 and 29 years old in good health. Some clones in this sample may be carry-over from other donors' samples. The CDR3 runs from the conserved cysteine through the conserved F or W. The order of the fields is J gene, clone size, CDR3 length, D gene, V gene, CDR3 DNA, CDR3 protein. The D gene is left open where the match is weak. Only part of the rows carry a size: once, few, many, or a class if the clone is expanded.

>TRBJ1-1|few|14|-|TRBV27
TGTGCCAGCAGTTCCGTTGGTATTGCCACTGAAGCTTTCTTT
CASSSVGIATEAFF
>TRBJ1-1|-|16|-|TRBV4-1
TGCGCCAGCAGCCAAGAATATGTGACAGCTCACACTGAAGCTTTCTTT
CASSQEYVTAHTEAFF
>TRBJ2-3|once|19|TRBD1|TRBV7-8
TGTGCCAGCAGCATCTGGACAGGGGTAGCGCCCGCTAGCACAGATACGCAGTATTTT
CASSIWTGVAPASTDTQYF
>TRBJ1-4|-|16|-|TRBV7-9
TGTGCCAGCAGCTCCCCGGGACGTAGCCCTAATGAAAAACTGTTTTTT
CASSSPGRSPNEKLFF
>TRBJ1-1|-|14|-|TRBV28
TGTGCCAGCAGTTTTTTGTGGAGGAGCACTGAAGCTTTCTTT
CASSFLWRSTEAFF
>TRBJ2-2|-|14|-|TRBV5-1
TGCGCCAGCAGCTGGGGACAATACACCGGGGAGCTGTTTTTT
CASSWGQYTGELFF
>TRBJ2-3|-|15|TRBD1|TRBV27
TGTGCCAGCAGTTTCCAGGGGGAGCGCACAGATACGCAGTATTTT
CASSFQGERTDTQYF
>TRBJ2-5|-|15|-|TRBV7-8
TGTGCCAGCAGCCGCCTAGGGGGAAATCAAGAGACCCAGTACTTC
CASSRLGGNQETQYF
>TRBJ2-1|-|12|-|TRBV5-4
TGTGCCAGCCTGAACAGTCACAATGAGCAGTTCTTC
CASLNSHNEQFF
>TRBJ1-5|-|18|TRBD1|TRBV5-1
TGCGCCAGCAGGGCGAGGGGTTCGCAGGGGGGTGAAAATCAGCCCCAGCATTTT
CASRARGSQGGENQPQHF
>TRBJ2-7|-|12|-|TRBV10-3
TGTGCCTGCCGGGACACAACTTGCGAGCAGTACTTC
CACRDTTCEQYF
>TRBJ2-1|-|13|-|TRBV19
TGTGCCAGTAGTACTGGAGGGCCCAATGAGCAGTTCTTC
CASSTGGPNEQFF
>TRBJ2-5|-|15|TRBD1|TRBV6-5
TGTGCCAGCAGCCCCAACGGACAGGGTGGAGAGACCCAGTACTTC
CASSPNGQGGETQYF
>TRBJ2-7|-|12|-|TRBV29-1
TGCAGCATACAGGGAACTTTCCACGAGCAGTACTTC
CSIQGTFHEQYF
>TRBJ2-7|-|15|-|TRBV7-8
TGTGCCAGCAGCTTAATCGGAAGGGACCCGGGAAAGCAGTACTTC
CASSLIGRDPGKQYF
>TRBJ2-3|-|17|TRBD2|TRBV7-2
TGTGCCAGCAGCTTAGGGCTAGCGGGGGGAGCGACAGATACGCAGTATTTT
CASSLGLAGGATDTQYF
>TRBJ2-7|once|12|TRBD1|TRBV28
TGTGCCAGCTGCGACAGGGGCGACGAGCAGTACTTC
CASCDRGDEQYF
>TRBJ2-7|-|16|TRBD2|TRBV4-2
TGTGCCAGCAGCCAAGCTTCCGGGAGGACCTCCTACGAGCAGTACTTC
CASSQASGRTSYEQYF
>TRBJ1-1|-|13|-|TRBV5-4
TGTGCCAGCAGCTTACTATTGAACACTGAAGCTTTCTTT
CASSLLLNTEAFF
>TRBJ2-2|-|15|TRBD2|TRBV7-7
TGTGCCAGCAGCACTCTAGCGGACTACACCGGGGAGCTGTTTTTT
CASSTLADYTGELFF
>TRBJ2-7|-|17|TRBD1|TRBV7-6
TGTGCCAGCAGCCTAACCCAACCTTGGGACAGGGCCTACGAGCAGTACTTC
CASSLTQPWDRAYEQYF
>TRBJ2-7|-|16|-|TRBV5-1
TGCGCCAGCAGCTTAGACGACAGAGGGGAAGGAGACGAGCAGTACTTC
CASSLDDRGEGDEQYF
>TRBJ2-1|-|14|TRBD2|TRBV27
TGTGCCAGCAGTTCCAGCGGGAGCTTGGATGAGCAGTTCTTC
CASSSSGSLDEQFF
>TRBJ1-5|once|15|TRBD1|TRBV19
TGTGCCAGTACCTCACCGGGACAGGGGAGCCAGCCCCAGCATTTT
CASTSPGQGSQPQHF
>TRBJ1-1|-|11|-|TRBV29-1
TGCAGCTATACAACGAACACTGAAGCTTTCTTT
CSYTTNTEAFF
>TRBJ2-5|-|12|-|TRBV29-1
TGCAGCGTTGTCGATCCGAGAGAGACCCAGTACTTC
CSVVDPRETQYF
>TRBJ2-1|-|15|-|TRBV28
TGTGCCAGCAGTTCCACGACCGAAGAGGGCAATGAGCAGTTCTTC
CASSSTTEEGNEQFF
>TRBJ2-7|-|13|TRBD2|TRBV11-2
TGTGCCAGCAGTCCGGGGGGGACGGGCGAGCAGTACTTC
CASSPGGTGEQYF
>TRBJ2-6|-|16|-|TRBV28
TGTGCCAGCGGCAGGCGGCAGCTCTCTGGGGCCAACGTCCTGACTTTC
CASGRRQLSGANVLTF
>TRBJ2-1|-|15|TRBD2|TRBV27
TGTGCCAGCAGTCCAGGGACTAGCGGGATCGATGAGCAGTTCTTC
CASSPGTSGIDEQFF
>TRBJ2-1|-|19|TRBD2|TRBV4-1
TGCGCCAGCAGCCAAAGGAGGCTAGCGGGAGGGTCCTCCTACAATGAGCAGTTCTTC
CASSQRRLAGGSSYNEQFF
>TRBJ1-2|-|14|-|TRBV30
TGTGCCTGGAGTGTACAGGCGGTTTTCTATGGCTACACCTTC
CAWSVQAVFYGYTF
>TRBJ2-7|-|14|TRBD2|TRBV9
TGTGCCAGCAGCCCGAGCGGGAGTATGAACGAGCAGTACTTC
CASSPSGSMNEQYF
>TRBJ2-7|-|14|TRBD1|TRBV27
TGTGCCAGCAGCCTAGGACAGGGTAATAGGGAGCAGTACTTC
CASSLGQGNREQYF
>TRBJ2-2|-|15|-|TRBV6-5
TGTGCCAGTACCGGGGGACTGGAGGAAACCGGGGAGCTGTTTTTT
CASTGGLEETGELFF
>TRBJ2-5|-|15|TRBD2|TRBV7-9
TGTGCCAGCAGCCTCCCGGGACTAGCAAGCGAGACCCAGTACTTC
CASSLPGLASETQYF
>TRBJ1-1|-|14|-|TRBV7-9
TGTGCCAGCAGGGGGACGAGAGGAGGGTATGAAGCTTTCTTT
CASRGTRGGYEAFF
>TRBJ2-2|-|18|TRBD1|TRBV7-8
TGTGCCAGCAGCCTCCTTAAGGGACAGGGGACTGACCCCGGGGAGCTGTTTTTT
CASSLLKGQGTDPGELFF
>TRBJ2-7|-|13|-|TRBV11-2
TGTGCCAGCAGCCTCGACAGAGTCTACGAGCAGTACTTC
CASSLDRVYEQYF
>TRBJ2-1|-|15|TRBD2|TRBV27
TGTGCCAGCAGTTTATTGCCTAGCGGGAGAAATGAGCAGTTCTTC
CASSLLPSGRNEQFF
>TRBJ2-3|-|15|TRBD2|TRBV9
TGTGCCAGCAATACCGGGACTAGCGACCGGGATACGCAGTATTTT
CASNTGTSDRDTQYF
>TRBJ2-3|-|22|TRBD2|TRBV9
TGTGCCAGCAGCGTTAGTTCCCCCGGGACTAGCGGGAGAGTAAGGGTCACAGATACGCAGTATTTT
CASSVSSPGTSGRVRVTDTQYF
>TRBJ2-1|-|14|-|TRBV27
TGTGCCAGCAGTTTACGGGTGGATTACAATGAGCAGTTCTTC
CASSLRVDYNEQFF
>TRBJ2-1|few|12|-|TRBV4-2
TGTGCCAGCAGCCAAGGAACAGGGGAGCAGTTCTTC
CASSQGTGEQFF
>TRBJ2-1|-|16|TRBD1|TRBV11-3
TGTGCCAGCAGCTTAGGACCCGGGACAGGGGTCAATGAGCAGTTCTTC
CASSLGPGTGVNEQFF
>TRBJ1-4|-|15|-|TRBV27
TGTGCCAGCAGTAAGACGACGGCAACTAATGAAAAACTGTTTTTT
CASSKTTATNEKLFF
>TRBJ2-7|-|14|-|TRBV13
TGTGCCAGCAGCTTAGGCCCGAGGGACCACGAGCAGTACTTC
CASSLGPRDHEQYF
>TRBJ1-1|-|15|-|TRBV2
TGTGCCAGCAGTGAAGCCCGTGGGGGGGGCACTGAAGCTTTCTTT
CASSEARGGGTEAFF
>TRBJ2-1|-|13|-|TRBV6-5
TGTGCCAGCAGGGAAGTCTCCTACAATGAGCAGTTCTTC
CASREVSYNEQFF
>TRBJ2-7|once|15|-|TRBV4-3
TGCGCCAGCAGCCAAGCTACAGGGACAAACTACGAGCAGTACTTC
CASSQATGTNYEQYF
>TRBJ1-1|-|13|TRBD1|TRBV6-6
TGTGCCAGCACGGCAGGGGGGAACACTGAAGCTTTCTTT
CASTAGGNTEAFF
>TRBJ1-1|-|14|-|TRBV6-1
TGTGCCAGCAGTGAGCCGGGACTGAACACTGAAGCTTTCTTT
CASSEPGLNTEAFF
>TRBJ2-5|-|17|-|TRBV9
TGTGCCAGCAGCCAGGGGAGGGTACAGGGACGACAAGAGACCCAGTACTTC
CASSQGRVQGRQETQYF
>TRBJ1-3|-|17|-|TRBV7-8
TGTGCCAGCAGCACACACCCCGGGACATTCCCTGGAAACACCATATATTTT
CASSTHPGTFPGNTIYF